This T cell receptor beta chain derives from a study of beta chain features in type 1 diabetes. Study context: Age, gender, cell numbers and subset yield matched between patients and controls. Study findings and constraints: Any role of HLA type in TCRB rearrangement remained unresolved here. Moderate but significant shortening of TCRB CDR3s was recorded in all four CD4+ subsets from Type 1 diabetes patients.

One heparinised draw of blood, averaging around 120 mL, came from each donor. Sequenced material consisted of expressed TCRB transcripts (all of the isolated RNA was reverse transcribed). Profiled with immunoSEQ multiplex PCR; TCRdb holds only in-frame clones, not every one. The table lists some 150,000 clones, roughly an eighth of them singletons. The table lists this clone with a few counts. Its antigen remains unidentified. What was sequenced was central memory CD4+ T cells from blood. This clonotype was obtained from a man between 18 and 35 years old with type 1 diabetes.

DNA of the CDR3: TGTGCCAGCAGTGAATCCGGGACATACGGAGGGGATACGCAGTATTTT. This sequence encodes CASSESGTYGGDTQYF. This chain joins TRBV6-1 and TRBJ2-3; perhaps D is TRBD1 or TRBD2 (6 bases each). V lost 2 bases and J 6 bases, leaving 18 bases between the germline ends. The CDR3 is 16 residues long. Germline CDR1 and CDR2: MNHNS and SASEGT.